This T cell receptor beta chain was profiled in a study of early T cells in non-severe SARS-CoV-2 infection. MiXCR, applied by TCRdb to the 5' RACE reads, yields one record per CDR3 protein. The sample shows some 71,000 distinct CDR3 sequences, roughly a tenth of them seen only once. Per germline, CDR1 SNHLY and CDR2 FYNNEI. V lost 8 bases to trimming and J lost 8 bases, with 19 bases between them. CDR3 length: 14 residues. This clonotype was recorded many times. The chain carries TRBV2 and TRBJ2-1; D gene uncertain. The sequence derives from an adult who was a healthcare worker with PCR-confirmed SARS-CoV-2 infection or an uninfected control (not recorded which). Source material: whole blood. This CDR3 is CASGLGEASDEQFF. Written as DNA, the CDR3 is TGTGCCAGCGGGTTAGGAGAGGCCAGCGATGAGCAGTTCTTC.